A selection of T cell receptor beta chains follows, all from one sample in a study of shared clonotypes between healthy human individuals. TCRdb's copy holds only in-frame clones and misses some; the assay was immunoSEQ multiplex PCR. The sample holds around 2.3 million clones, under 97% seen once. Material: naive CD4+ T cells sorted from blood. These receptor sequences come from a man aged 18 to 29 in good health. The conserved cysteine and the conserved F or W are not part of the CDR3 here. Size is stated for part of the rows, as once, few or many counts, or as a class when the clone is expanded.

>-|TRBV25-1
ASSDWSSYNEQF
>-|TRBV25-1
ASADHGRFYGYT
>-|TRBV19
ASKVGGQSNTGELF
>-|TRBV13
ASSYRWGGAF
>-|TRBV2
ASSEIPGTDTQY
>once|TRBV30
AWTWGSSTDTQY
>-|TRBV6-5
ASSYLSVVYTGELF
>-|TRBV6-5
ASSGSGSSYNEQF
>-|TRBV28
ASSLRFGYT
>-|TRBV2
ASSEWATSTDTQY
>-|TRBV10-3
AISESGLADTQY
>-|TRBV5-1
ASSSSSGSVDEQF
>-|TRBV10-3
AISENRGAGELF
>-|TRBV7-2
ASSATGTKKTQY
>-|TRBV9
ASSPSGRYNEQF
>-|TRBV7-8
ASSLAGASGIGPSSYNEQF
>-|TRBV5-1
ASSFQGNGNTIY
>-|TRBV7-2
ASSLVVSTSGYNEQF
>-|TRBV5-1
ASNLGLGQTYGYT
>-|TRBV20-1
SARASYEQY
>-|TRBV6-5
ASSHRLDYEQY
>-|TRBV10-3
AISLTDYNSPLH
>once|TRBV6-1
ASSEVGGVGNTIY
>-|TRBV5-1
ASSLLTGRETQY
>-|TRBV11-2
ASTQGGLGEKLF
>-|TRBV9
ASGDRLLNTEAF
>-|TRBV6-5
ASSYSNSNQPQH
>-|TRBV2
ASRQGGFSPLH
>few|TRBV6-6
ASSPGGQGNQPQH
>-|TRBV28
ASTSGDRSHYGYT
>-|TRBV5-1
ASSLVAGGVQPQH
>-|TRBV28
ASSSRGEPYNSPLH
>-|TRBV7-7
ASSSTGGSYNEQF
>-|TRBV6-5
ASSYSRGFGNTIY
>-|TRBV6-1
ASSEKGQGFAF
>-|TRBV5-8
ASSLNRFGESNQPQH
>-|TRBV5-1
ASSLGGLNYEQY
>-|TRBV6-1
ASTTGRDTEAF
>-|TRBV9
ASSVGTLLDYGYT
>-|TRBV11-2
ASSSLGQFDAYEQY
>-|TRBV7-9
ASSQGSSGIYNEQF
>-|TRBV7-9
ASSQSSTYEQY
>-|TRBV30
AWNRAPLSNEQF
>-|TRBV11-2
ASSQGLEYGNTIY
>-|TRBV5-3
ARTHWGFGNTIY